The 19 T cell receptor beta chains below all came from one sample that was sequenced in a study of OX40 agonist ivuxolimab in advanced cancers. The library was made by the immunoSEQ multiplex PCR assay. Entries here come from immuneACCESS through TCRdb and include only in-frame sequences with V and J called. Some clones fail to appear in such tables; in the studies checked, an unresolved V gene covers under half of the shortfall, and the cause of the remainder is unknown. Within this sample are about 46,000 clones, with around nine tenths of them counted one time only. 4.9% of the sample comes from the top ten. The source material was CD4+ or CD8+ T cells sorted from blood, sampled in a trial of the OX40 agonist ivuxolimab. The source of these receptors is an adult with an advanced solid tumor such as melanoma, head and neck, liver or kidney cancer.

CDR3 protein: CASSPIKPLGTDTQYF. As DNA, the CDR3 is TGTGCCAGCAGTCCGATAAAGCCCTTGGGCACAGATACGCAGTATTTT. This chain links TRBV27 with TRBJ2-3; D unclear. The V end was cut by 5 bases, the J end by 1 base, with 16 bases between. CDR1 and CDR2 (germline): MNHEY, SMNVEV (reference sequence). The CDR3 consists of 16 residues.

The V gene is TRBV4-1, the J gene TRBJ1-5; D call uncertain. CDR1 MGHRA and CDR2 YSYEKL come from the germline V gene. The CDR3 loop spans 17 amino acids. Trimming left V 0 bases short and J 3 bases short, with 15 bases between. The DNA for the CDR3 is TGCGCCAGCAGCCAAGATTACCTAACAGCCACCAATCAGCCCCAGCATTTT. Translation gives CASSQDYLTATNQPQHF.

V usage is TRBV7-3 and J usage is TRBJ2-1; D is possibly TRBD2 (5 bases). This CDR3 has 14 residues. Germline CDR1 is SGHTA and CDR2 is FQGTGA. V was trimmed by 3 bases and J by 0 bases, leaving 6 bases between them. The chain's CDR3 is CASSFEGSYNEQFF. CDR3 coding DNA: TGTGCCAGCAGCTTCGAGGGCTCCTACAATGAGCAGTTCTTC.

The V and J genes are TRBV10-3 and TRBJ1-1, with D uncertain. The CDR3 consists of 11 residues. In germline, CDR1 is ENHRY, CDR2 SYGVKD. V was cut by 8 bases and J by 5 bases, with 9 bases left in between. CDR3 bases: TGTGCCATCTCGCCCGGGACTGAAGCTTTCTTT. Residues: CAISPGTEAFF.

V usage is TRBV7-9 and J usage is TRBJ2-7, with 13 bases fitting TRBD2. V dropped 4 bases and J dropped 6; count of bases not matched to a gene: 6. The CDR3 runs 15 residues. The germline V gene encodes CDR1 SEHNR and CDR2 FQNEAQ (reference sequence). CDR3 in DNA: TGTGCCAGCAGCTCACTAGCGGGAGGGGTTATCGAGCAGTACTTC. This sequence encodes CASSSLAGGVIEQYF.

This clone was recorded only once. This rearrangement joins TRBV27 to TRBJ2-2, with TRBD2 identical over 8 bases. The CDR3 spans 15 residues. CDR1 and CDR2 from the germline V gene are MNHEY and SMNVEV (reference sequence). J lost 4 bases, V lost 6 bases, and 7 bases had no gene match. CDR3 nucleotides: TGTGCCAGCAGCCCCTCGAGCGGGAGCACCGGGGAGCTGTTTTTT. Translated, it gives CASSPSSGSTGELFF.

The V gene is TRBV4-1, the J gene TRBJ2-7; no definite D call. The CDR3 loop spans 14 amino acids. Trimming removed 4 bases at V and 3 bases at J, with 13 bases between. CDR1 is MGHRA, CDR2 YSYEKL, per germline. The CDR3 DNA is TGCGCCAGCAGCCTAGGCGACGGGTTCTACGAGCAGTACGTC. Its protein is CASSLGDGFYEQYV.

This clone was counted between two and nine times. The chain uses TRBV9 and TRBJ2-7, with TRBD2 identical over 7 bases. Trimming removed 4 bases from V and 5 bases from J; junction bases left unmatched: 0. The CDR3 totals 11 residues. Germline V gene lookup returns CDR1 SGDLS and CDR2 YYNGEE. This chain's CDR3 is CASSTSDEQYF. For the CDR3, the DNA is TGTGCCAGCAGCACTAGCGACGAGCAGTACTTC.

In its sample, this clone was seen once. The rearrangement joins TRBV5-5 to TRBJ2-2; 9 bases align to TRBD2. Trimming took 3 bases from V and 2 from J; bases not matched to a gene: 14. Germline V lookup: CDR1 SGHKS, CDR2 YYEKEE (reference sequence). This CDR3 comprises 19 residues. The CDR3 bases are TGTGCCAGCAGCTCCGAGCGGGGGGCAACCTATACAAACACCGGGGAGCTGTTTTTT. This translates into CASSSERGATYTNTGELFF. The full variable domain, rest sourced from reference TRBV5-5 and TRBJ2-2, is DAGVTQSPTHLIKTRGQQVTLRCSPISGHKSVSWYQQVLGQGPQFIFQYYEKEERGRGNFPDRFSARQFPNYSSELNVNALLLGDSALYLCASSSERGATYTNTGELFFGEGSRLTVL.

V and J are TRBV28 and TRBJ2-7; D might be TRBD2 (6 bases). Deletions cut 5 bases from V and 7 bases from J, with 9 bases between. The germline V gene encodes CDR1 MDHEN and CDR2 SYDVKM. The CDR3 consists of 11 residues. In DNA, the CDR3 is TGTGCCAGCAGTCCCGCGGGGGAGCAGTACTTC. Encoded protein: CASSPAGEQYF. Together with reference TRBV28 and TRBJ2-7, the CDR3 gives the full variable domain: DVKVTQSSRYLVKRTGEKVFLECVQDMDHENMFWYRQDPGLGLRLIYFSYDVKMKEKGDIPEGYSVSREKKERFSLILESASTNQTSMYLCASSPAGEQYFGPGTRLTVT.

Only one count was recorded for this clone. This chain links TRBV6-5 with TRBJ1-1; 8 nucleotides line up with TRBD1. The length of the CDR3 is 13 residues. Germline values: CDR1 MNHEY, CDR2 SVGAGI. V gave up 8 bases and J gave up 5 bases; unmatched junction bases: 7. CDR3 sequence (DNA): TGTGCCAGCGGCCAGGGGGCGCGAACTGAAGCTTTCTTT. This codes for CASGQGARTEAFF.

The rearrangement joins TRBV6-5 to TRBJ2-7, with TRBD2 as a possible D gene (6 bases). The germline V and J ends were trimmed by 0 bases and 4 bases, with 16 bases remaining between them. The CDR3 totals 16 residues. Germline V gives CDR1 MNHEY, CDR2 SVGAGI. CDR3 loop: CASSYSVGSEGYEQYF. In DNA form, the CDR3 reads TGTGCCAGCAGTTACTCGGTCGGGAGTGAGGGGTACGAGCAGTACTTC.

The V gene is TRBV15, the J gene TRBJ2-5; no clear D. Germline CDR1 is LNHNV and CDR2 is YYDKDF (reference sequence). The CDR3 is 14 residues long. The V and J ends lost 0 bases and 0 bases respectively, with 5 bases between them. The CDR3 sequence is CATSREGNQETQYF. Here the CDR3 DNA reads TGTGCCACCAGCAGAGAGGGAAACCAAGAGACCCAGTACTTC.

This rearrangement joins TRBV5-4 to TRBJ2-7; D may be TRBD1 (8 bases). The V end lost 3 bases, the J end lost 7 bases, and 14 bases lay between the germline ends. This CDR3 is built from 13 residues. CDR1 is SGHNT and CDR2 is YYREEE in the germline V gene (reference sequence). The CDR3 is CASSYRGGREQYF. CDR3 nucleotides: TGTGCCAGCAGCTACAGGGGGGGTCGGGAGCAGTACTTC.

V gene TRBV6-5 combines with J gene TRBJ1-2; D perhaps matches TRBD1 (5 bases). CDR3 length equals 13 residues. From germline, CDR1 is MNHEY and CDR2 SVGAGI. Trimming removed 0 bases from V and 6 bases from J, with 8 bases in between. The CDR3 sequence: CASSYSKQDGYTF. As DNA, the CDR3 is TGTGCCAGCAGTTACTCGAAACAGGATGGCTACACCTTC.

The CDR3 loop is CASSLNRWVDEQYF. The CDR3 DNA reads as TGTGCCAGCAGTTTAAACAGATGGGTCGACGAGCAGTACTTC. V usage is TRBV27 and J usage is TRBJ2-7; unclear D gene. V was shortened by 2 bases and J by 5 bases, with 13 bases between the two germline ends. This CDR3 has 14 amino acids. Per the germline V gene, CDR1 is MNHEY and CDR2 is SMNVEV (reference sequence).

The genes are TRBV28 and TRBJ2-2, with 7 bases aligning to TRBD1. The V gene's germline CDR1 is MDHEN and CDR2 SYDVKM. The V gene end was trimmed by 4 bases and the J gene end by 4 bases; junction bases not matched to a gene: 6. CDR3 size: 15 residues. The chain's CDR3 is CASSSRDRPTGELFF. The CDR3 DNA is TGTGCCAGCAGTTCGAGGGACAGACCCACCGGGGAGCTGTTTTTT.

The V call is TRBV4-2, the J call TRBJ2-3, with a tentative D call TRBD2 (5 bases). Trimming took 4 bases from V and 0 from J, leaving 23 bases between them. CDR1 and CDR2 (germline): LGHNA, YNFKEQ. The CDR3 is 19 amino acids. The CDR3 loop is CASSPPKDQRYPSTDTQYF. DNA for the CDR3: TGTGCCAGCAGCCCCCCAAAGGATCAGCGGTACCCAAGCACAGATACGCAGTATTTT.

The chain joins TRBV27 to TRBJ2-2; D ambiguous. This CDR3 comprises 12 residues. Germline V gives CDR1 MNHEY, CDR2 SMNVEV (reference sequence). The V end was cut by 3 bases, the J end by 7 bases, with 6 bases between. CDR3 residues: CASSLSSGELFF. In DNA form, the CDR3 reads TGTGCCAGCAGTTTGTCCAGCGGGGAGCTGTTTTTT.